Listed below are T cell receptor beta chains from one sample, sequenced in a study of shared clonotypes between healthy human individuals. Profiled with immunoSEQ multiplex PCR; TCRdb holds only in-frame clones, not every one. Of 2 million to 2.5 million clones listed, 93% are singletons. The specimen sequenced was naive CD4+ T cells from PBMCs. The origin of the receptors is a man in his late teens or twenties in good health. Some clones in this sample may be carry-over from other donors' samples. Both conserved end residues are part of each CDR3. Each record gives: clone size, J gene, D gene, V gene, CDR3 protein, CDR3 DNA. A D gene is named only where the DNA matches it firmly. A clone size is listed for some rows: how often the clone was seen (once, few, many), or a class if it is expanded.

>-|TRBJ2-7|TRBD1|TRBV25-1
CASSGDRGGPPYEQYF
TGTGCCAGCAGTGGGGACAGGGGCGGACCTCCCTACGAGCAGTACTTC
>-|TRBJ2-7|TRBD1|TRBV6-5
CASIGTGKHEQYF
TGTGCCAGCATCGGGACAGGGAAACACGAGCAGTACTTC
>once|TRBJ2-1|TRBD2|TRBV7-8
CASRGLAGRSSYNEQFF
TGTGCCAGCCGGGGGCTAGCGGGCCGAAGCTCCTACAATGAGCAGTTCTTC
>-|TRBJ2-3|TRBD1|TRBV7-2
CASSEHGQGTDTQYF
TGTGCCAGCAGCGAACACGGACAGGGCACAGATACGCAGTATTTT
>once|TRBJ2-3|TRBD2|TRBV18
CASSFSGGSTDTQYF
TGTGCCAGCTCCTTTAGCGGGGGTAGCACAGATACGCAGTATTTT
>-|TRBJ2-1|-|TRBV28
CASSLGSGTLPQFF
TGTGCCAGCAGTTTGGGGTCCGGGACGCTCCCGCAGTTCTTC
>once|TRBJ1-5|-|TRBV27
CASSPAVGQLNQPQHF
TGTGCCAGCAGTCCTGCCGTCGGGCAGTTAAATCAGCCCCAGCATTTT
>-|TRBJ1-3|TRBD1|TRBV5-1
CASSPLGTDSGNTIYF
TGCGCCAGCAGCCCTTTGGGGACAGACTCTGGAAACACCATATATTTT
>-|TRBJ2-2|TRBD1|TRBV9
CASSTGGANTGELFF
TGTGCCAGCAGCACAGGGGGAGCCAACACCGGGGAGCTGTTTTTT
>-|TRBJ2-7|TRBD1|TRBV28
CASRWVGQGAGGEQYF
TGTGCCAGCCGCTGGGTCGGACAGGGGGCGGGTGGCGAGCAGTACTTC
>-|TRBJ1-1|TRBD1|TRBV27
CASSSTRQGRPLPAFF
TGTGCCAGCAGTTCGACCAGACAGGGGAGGCCCCTCCCAGCTTTCTTT
>-|TRBJ2-7|-|TRBV6-1
CASSEPRPRDSFSYEQYF
TGTGCCAGCAGTGAACCCCGACCCAGAGACTCATTCTCCTACGAGCAGTACTTC
>-|TRBJ2-1|TRBD2|TRBV18
CASSPGRIEQFF
TGTGCCAGCTCACCCGGGAGGATTGAGCAGTTCTTC
>-|TRBJ1-3|TRBD1|TRBV7-6
CASSPTGGGNTIYF
TGTGCCAGCAGCCCAACAGGGGGGGGAAACACCATATATTTT
>-|TRBJ1-5|-|TRBV28
CASMDSSNQPQHF
TGTGCCAGCATGGACAGTAGCAATCAGCCCCAGCATTTT
>-|TRBJ1-5|-|TRBV19
CASSIEAGYQPQHF
TGTGCCAGTAGTATTGAGGCAGGGTATCAGCCCCAGCATTTT
>-|TRBJ2-2|-|TRBV11-1
CASSLGDRDTGELFF
TGTGCCAGCAGCTTAGGGGACCGAGACACCGGGGAGCTGTTTTTT
>-|TRBJ2-7|-|TRBV5-1
CASGSTDSSYEQYF
TGCGCCAGCGGTTCGACCGATAGCTCCTACGAGCAGTACTTC
>-|TRBJ2-6|-|TRBV14
CASSLAVNSGANVLTF
TGTGCCAGCAGCCTCGCAGTGAACTCTGGGGCCAACGTCCTGACTTTC
>once|TRBJ2-7|-|TRBV5-6
CASFRRVRRDRIYEQYF
TGTGCCAGCTTCCGACGAGTCAGGCGGGACCGGATCTACGAGCAGTACTTC
>-|TRBJ1-5|-|TRBV2
CASTFSGTPGPQHF
TGTGCCAGCACCTTCTCCGGGACCCCTGGGCCCCAGCATTTT
>-|TRBJ2-3|-|TRBV30
CAWSPNDPTDTQYF
TGTGCCTGGAGTCCAAACGATCCCACAGATACGCAGTATTTT
>once|TRBJ1-3|-|TRBV18
CASSPRERGGIPGNTIYF
TGTGCCAGCTCACCACGAGAAAGGGGAGGCATCCCTGGAAACACCATATATTTT
>-|TRBJ2-1|TRBD2|TRBV10-1
CAGAGTSPRNEQFF
TGCGCCGGGGCCGGGACTAGCCCTAGGAATGAGCAGTTCTTC
>-|TRBJ1-1|-|TRBV7-9
CASSLGGAHNPAEAFF
TGTGCCAGCAGCTTAGGGGGGGCTCATAACCCCGCTGAAGCTTTCTTT
>-|TRBJ2-3|TRBD1|TRBV7-2
CASSRDRGRSDTQYF
TGTGCCAGCAGCAGGGACAGGGGGCGATCAGATACGCAGTATTTT
>-|TRBJ1-5|-|TRBV29-1
CSVSWGNQPQHF
TGCAGCGTTTCGTGGGGCAATCAGCCCCAGCATTTT
>once|TRBJ2-7|-|TRBV29-1
CSVESGDEQYF
TGCAGCGTTGAGAGTGGGGACGAGCAGTACTTC
>few|TRBJ1-5|-|TRBV28
CASSLYNQPQHF
TGTGCCAGCAGTTTATACAATCAGCCCCAGCATTTT
>-|TRBJ2-5|-|TRBV18
CASSSALGETQYF
TGTGCCAGCTCATCCGCCCTTGGGGAGACCCAGTACTTC
>-|TRBJ2-2|-|TRBV30
CAWSVELTGELFF
TGTGCCTGGAGTGTTGAACTCACCGGGGAGCTGTTTTTT
>-|TRBJ1-1|-|TRBV18
CASSPHSELMNTEAFF
TGTGCCAGCTCACCACATTCAGAGCTAATGAACACTGAAGCTTTCTTT
>-|TRBJ2-7|TRBD2|TRBV28
CASMTSGNPYEQYF
TGTGCCAGCATGACTAGCGGGAACCCCTACGAGCAGTACTTC
>few|TRBJ1-1|-|TRBV5-1
CASSASWTRGTEAFF
TGCGCCAGCAGCGCGTCGTGGACAAGGGGCACTGAAGCTTTCTTT
>-|TRBJ2-3|-|TRBV14
CASSQDAGDTQYF
TGTGCCAGCAGCCAAGATGCCGGAGATACGCAGTATTTT
>-|TRBJ1-3|TRBD1|TRBV4-2
CASSQTRTGYGNTIYF
TGTGCCAGCAGCCAAACCAGGACAGGGTATGGAAACACCATATATTTT
>-|TRBJ1-1|-|TRBV7-2
CASSLKGDGKGNF
TGTGCCAGCAGCTTAAAAGGGGACGGGAAAGGGAACTTT
>-|TRBJ1-4|-|TRBV9
CASSVAGENEKLFF
TGTGCCAGCAGCGTAGCTGGGGAAAATGAAAAACTGTTTTTT
>-|TRBJ2-1|TRBD2|TRBV6-1
CASSGRLADAYNEQFF
TGTGCCAGCAGTGGCCGACTAGCGGACGCCTACAATGAGCAGTTCTTC
>-|TRBJ1-6|TRBD1|TRBV2
CASRETGPGSPLHF
TGTGCCAGCAGGGAGACAGGGCCTGGGTCACCCCTCCACTTT
>-|TRBJ1-5|-|TRBV28
CASSLNKGTGQPQHF
TGTGCCAGCAGTTTAAATAAGGGGACGGGGCAGCCCCAGCATTTT
>once|TRBJ2-3|-|TRBV5-1
CASSLDSSTDTQYF
TGCGCCAGCAGCTTGGATAGCAGCACAGATACGCAGTATTTT
>few|TRBJ1-2|TRBD1|TRBV27
CASSQQGYGYTF
TGTGCCAGCAGTCAACAGGGGTATGGCTACACCTTC
>few|TRBJ1-1|TRBD1|TRBV2
CASSLGQGGKTEAFF
TGTGCCAGCAGTCTGGGACAGGGGGGAAAGACTGAAGCTTTCTTT
>-|TRBJ1-1|-|TRBV7-3
CASSLSPGVGTEAFF
TGTGCCAGCAGCTTATCGCCGGGGGTAGGGACTGAAGCTTTCTTT
>-|TRBJ2-7|TRBD1|TRBV28
CASSLAGGPYEQYF
TGTGCCAGCAGTTTAGCAGGGGGCCCCTACGAGCAGTACTTC
>-|TRBJ2-3|-|TRBV18
CASSPPGPDTQYF
TGTGCCAGCTCACCACCTGGGCCAGATACGCAGTATTTT